These T cell receptor beta chains were read from a single sample in a study of T cell responses to AZD1222 COVID-19 vaccine. Measured with immunoSEQ multiplex PCR; TCRdb has only the in-frame clones, and not every one. The sample records about 150,000 clones, 90% being singletons. The input for sequencing was peripheral blood, taken 28 days after the second AZD1222 dose. The receptors were sampled from an adult who received the AZD1222 COVID-19 vaccine. CDR3s include the opening cysteine and the closing phenylalanine or tryptophan. D genes are given only for firm matches. The size entry is marked missing in some rows and otherwise reads once, few, many or a size class.

J gene | V gene | D gene | clone size | CDR3 protein | CDR3 DNA
TRBJ2-4 | TRBV5-5 | TRBD2 | - | CASSPGISGGLAKNIQYF | TGTGCCAGCAGCCCTGGGATTAGCGGGGGGTTAGCCAAAAACATTCAGTACTTC
TRBJ1-5 | TRBV18 | - | - | CASSPPTNPGQPQHF | TGTGCCAGCTCACCACCGACCAACCCCGGGCAGCCCCAGCATTTT
TRBJ2-2 | TRBV5-6 | - | - | CASRPQGLKNTGELFF | TGTGCCAGCAGACCTCAGGGGTTGAAAAACACCGGGGAGCTGTTTTTT
TRBJ1-2 | TRBV19 | - | - | CASNPTRNYGYTF | TGTGCCAGTAACCCGACACGGAACTATGGCTACACCTTC
TRBJ1-5 | TRBV2 | TRBD1 | - | CASSDQGGNQPQHF | TGTGCCAGCAGTGACCAGGGGGGCAATCAGCCCCAGCATTTT
TRBJ1-5 | TRBV27 | - | once | CASSFSANQPQHF | TGTGCCAGCAGTTTTAGTGCCAATCAGCCCCAGCATTTT
TRBJ1-5 | TRBV19 | TRBD1 | - | CASSAQGSNQPQHF | TGTGCCAGTAGTGCACAGGGGAGCAATCAGCCCCAGCATTTT
TRBJ2-1 | TRBV27 | - | - | CASSFGGIRYNEQFF | TGTGCCAGCAGTTTTGGGGGGATCCGTTACAATGAGCAGTTCTTC
TRBJ2-3 | TRBV7-2 | - | - | CASSLAATPSTDTQYF | TGTGCCAGCAGCTTAGCGGCCACCCCTAGCACAGATACGCAGTATTTT
TRBJ2-3 | TRBV7-9 | - | - | CASSLVLGNTDTQYF | TGTGCCAGCAGCTTAGTCTTGGGAAACACAGATACGCAGTATTTT
TRBJ1-2 | TRBV6-5 | TRBD1 | - | CASRIDRALTYGYTF | TGTGCCAGCAGGATAGACAGGGCCCTAACTTATGGCTACACCTTC
TRBJ2-2 | TRBV14 | - | - | CASSPRVTGELFF | TGTGCCAGCAGCCCCAGGGTAACCGGGGAGCTGTTTTTT
TRBJ1-1 | TRBV7-9 | - | - | CASSEGLKGDTEAFF | TGTGCCAGCAGCGAGGGACTTAAGGGGGACACTGAAGCTTTCTTT
TRBJ1-4 | TRBV19 | - | - | CASSRQIQNEKLFF | TGTGCCAGTTCTAGACAGATACAGAATGAAAAACTGTTTTTT
TRBJ1-2 | TRBV2 | TRBD1 | - | CASDRDYGYTF | TGTGCCAGTGACAGGGACTATGGCTACACCTTC
TRBJ2-1 | TRBV7-3 | - | - | CASSLMGNVYNEQFF | TGTGCCAGCAGCTTAATGGGGAATGTCTACAATGAGCAGTTCTTC
TRBJ2-5 | TRBV4-1 | - | - | CASSQGRGETQYF | TGCGCCAGCAGCCAAGGAAGGGGAGAGACCCAGTACTTC
TRBJ1-5 | TRBV30 | - | - | CAWSGQTIGPQHF | TGTGCCTGGAGTGGGCAGACAATCGGGCCCCAGCATTTT
TRBJ1-5 | TRBV6-6 | - | - | CASSYPTGSNQPQHF | TGTGCCAGCAGTTACCCTACAGGGAGCAATCAGCCCCAGCATTTT
TRBJ1-2 | TRBV21-1 | - | once | CASRPAGGLEPNYGYTF | TGTGCCAGCAGACCGGCGGGGGGTCTCGAACCTAACTATGGCTACACCTTC
TRBJ1-2 | TRBV11-2 | - | - | CAISGAGTASYGYTF | TGTGCCATCTCGGGGGCCGGGACGGCAAGCTATGGCTACACCTTC
TRBJ1-5 | TRBV5-6 | TRBD1 | - | CASSLGTGHRLGGNQPQHF | TGTGCCAGCAGCCTCGGGACAGGTCACCGGCTAGGGGGCAATCAGCCCCAGCATTTT
TRBJ1-6 | TRBV28 | - | - | CASSLLNSPLHF | TGTGCCAGCAGTTTATTGAATTCACCCCTCCACTTT
TRBJ1-2 | TRBV19 | TRBD1 | - | CASSLRLGTETRGYTF | TGTGCCAGTAGTTTGAGACTTGGGACAGAGACTAGGGGCTACACCTTC
TRBJ2-6 | TRBV19 | TRBD2 | - | CASSIAGLAGRSGANVLTF | TGTGCCAGTAGTATAGCAGGGCTAGCGGGACGTTCTGGGGCCAACGTCCTGACTTTC
TRBJ2-6 | TRBV24-1 | - | once | CATSEEGTGANVLTF | TGTGCCACCAGTGAGGAGGGAACTGGGGCCAACGTCCTGACTTTC
TRBJ2-7 | TRBV7-2 | TRBD2 | few | CASSLVAGGRNEQYF | TGTGCCAGCAGCTTAGTAGCGGGAGGGAGGAACGAGCAGTACTTC
TRBJ1-4 | TRBV7-9 | TRBD1 | - | CASSLVGTGANEKLFF | TGTGCCAGCAGCTTAGTGGGGACAGGAGCTAATGAAAAACTGTTTTTT
TRBJ1-4 | TRBV13 | TRBD1 | - | CASSLGDRGRKLFF | TGTGCCAGCAGCTTAGGGGACAGGGGGCGAAAACTGTTTTTT
TRBJ1-4 | TRBV30 | TRBD1 | - | CAWSVLGQGNEKLFF | TGTGCCTGGAGTGTACTGGGACAGGGGAACGAAAAACTGTTTTTT